This is a list of T cell receptor beta chains from one sample in a study of blood T cell repertoires in COVID-19. Some clones are missing from TCRdb's copy, which holds only in-frame ones; the method was immunoSEQ multiplex PCR. This table has more than 45,000 clones, approximately 88% appearing once. Sequences were obtained from peripheral blood. The receptors come from a human donor in a cohort sampled during active COVID-19. The CDR3 runs from the conserved cysteine through the conserved F or W. The order of the fields is CDR3 length, clone size, V gene, J gene, D gene, CDR3 protein, CDR3 DNA. A D gene is named only where the DNA matches it firmly. Clone size is not always given. Where it is, it says once, few, many or a class for expanded clones.

15	NA	TRBV29-1	TRBJ1-3	TRBD1	CSVKSGTGVGNTIYF	TGCAGCGTCAAGTCCGGGACAGGGGTAGGAAACACCATATATTTT
14	NA	TRBV7-2	TRBJ1-1	TRBD1	CASSPGQVNTEAFF	TGTGCCAGCAGCCCGGGACAGGTCAACACTGAAGCTTTCTTT
15	NA	TRBV19	TRBJ2-5	TRBD2	CASSRGLAGQETQYF	TGTGCCAGTAGTCGAGGACTAGCGGGGCAAGAGACCCAGTACTTC
13	NA	TRBV19	TRBJ1-2	TRBD1	CASLDRAVYGYTF	TGTGCCAGCTTGGACAGGGCGGTCTATGGCTACACCTTC
13	NA	TRBV6-6	TRBJ1-2	TRBD1	CASSRTGGYGYTF	TGTGCCAGCAGTCGGACAGGGGGCTATGGCTACACCTTC
16	NA	TRBV13	TRBJ1-2	NA	CASSLKPGLKINGYTF	TGTGCCAGCAGCTTAAAGCCGGGACTCAAAATCAATGGCTACACCTTC
15	NA	TRBV5-4	TRBJ2-2	NA	CASSLVGVETGELFF	TGTGCCAGCAGCTTGGTAGGGGTAGAGACCGGGGAGCTGTTTTTT
17	medium-sized	TRBV6-8	TRBJ2-5	TRBD2	CASSYPGLAGGKETQYF	TGTGCCAGCAGTTACCCCGGACTAGCGGGAGGTAAAGAGACCCAGTACTTC
17	NA	TRBV5-1	TRBJ1-3	NA	CASSPNKSGLSGNTIYF	TGCGCCAGCAGCCCCAATAAATCGGGTCTCTCTGGAAACACCATATATTTT
13	NA	TRBV24-1	TRBJ2-2	TRBD1	CATGQANTGELFF	TGTGCCACCGGACAGGCGAACACCGGGGAGCTGTTTTTT
15	few	TRBV7-9	TRBJ1-5	NA	CASSSQGNSNQPQHF	TGTGCCAGCAGCTCTCAGGGGAATAGCAATCAGCCCCAGCATTTT
15	NA	TRBV27	TRBJ1-2	NA	CASGPAGGYNYGYTF	TGTGCCAGCGGACCCGCCGGGGGGTACAACTATGGCTACACCTTC
14	NA	TRBV28	TRBJ2-5	NA	CASSLGPPLETQYF	TGTGCCAGCAGTTTAGGGCCCCCCTTGGAGACCCAGTACTTC
16	NA	TRBV3-1/TRBV3-2	TRBJ2-7	TRBD1	CASSPQEGARTYEQYF	TGTGCCAGCAGCCCCCAAGAGGGGGCGAGGACTTACGAGCAGTACTTC
17	NA	TRBV2	TRBJ2-3	NA	CASSEDLTGVGRMTQYF	TGTGCCAGCAGTGAAGATCTGACGGGGGTTGGGCGTATGACGCAGTATTTT
17	NA	TRBV7-9	TRBJ2-1	TRBD2	CASSLLGGLAGANEQFF	TGTGCCAGCAGCTTGCTTGGCGGGCTAGCGGGAGCCAATGAGCAGTTCTTC
13	NA	TRBV30	TRBJ1-2	TRBD1	CAWSPRDRVGYTF	TGTGCCTGGAGCCCTCGGGACAGGGTTGGCTACACCTTC
14	NA	TRBV19	TRBJ2-5	TRBD1	CASSIGTGAGEQYF	TGTGCCAGTAGTATCGGGACAGGGGCGGGGGAGCAGTACTTC
15	NA	TRBV25-1	TRBJ2-2	NA	CASSEQTGPAGELFF	TGTGCCAGCAGTGAACAGACAGGTCCGGCCGGGGAGCTGTTTTTT
16	NA	TRBV4-2	TRBJ2-2	NA	CASSQERSSSTGELFF	TGTGCCAGCAGCCAAGAACGAAGTTCCAGCACCGGGGAGCTGTTTTTT
13	once	TRBV6-5	TRBJ2-1	TRBD2	CASSYGLDNEQFF	TGTGCCAGCAGTTACGGACTAGACAATGAGCAGTTCTTC
15	NA	TRBV29-1	TRBJ2-7	TRBD1	CSVEGRGGAGYEQYF	TGCAGCGTTGAAGGTCGAGGGGGCGCGGGCTACGAGCAGTACTTC
14	once	TRBV28	TRBJ2-1	TRBD1	CASSRQGGDNEQFF	TGTGCCAGCAGCAGACAGGGTGGGGACAATGAGCAGTTCTTC
18	NA	TRBV21-1	TRBJ2-7	NA	CASSKGGDRGSLSYEQYF	TGTGCCAGCAGCAAAGGGGGGGACAGGGGGTCCCTCTCCTACGAGCAGTACTTC
14	NA	TRBV28	TRBJ2-3	TRBD1	CASSTGGGTDTQYF	TGTGCCAGCAGCACAGGGGGCGGCACAGATACGCAGTATTTT
14	NA	TRBV7-9	TRBJ1-4	TRBD1	CASSPTGVGEKLFF	TGTGCCAGCAGTCCTACAGGGGTGGGTGAAAAACTGTTTTTT
15	once	TRBV19	TRBJ1-4	NA	CASSLQAATNEKLFF	TGTGCCAGTAGTCTCCAGGCCGCAACTAATGAAAAACTGTTTTTT
13	NA	TRBV15	TRBJ1-1	NA	CATSSNSNTEAFF	TGTGCCACCAGCAGCAACTCGAACACTGAAGCTTTCTTT
11	NA	TRBV30	TRBJ2-5	TRBD1	CASRQGETQYF	TGTGCCTCCCGACAGGGTGAGACCCAGTACTTC
14	NA	TRBV6-8	TRBJ1-2	TRBD1	CASSCTDREHGYTF	TGTGCCAGCAGTTGTACGGACAGGGAGCATGGCTACACCTTC
17	NA	TRBV5-1	TRBJ2-3	NA	CASSLSLASTSTDTQYF	TGCGCCAGCAGCTTGTCACTGGCTAGCACAAGCACAGATACGCAGTATTTT
18	once	TRBV9	TRBJ2-2	TRBD2	CASSLGLAGGLNTGELFF	TGTGCCAGCAGCTTGGGACTAGCGGGGGGTCTGAACACCGGGGAGCTGTTTTTT
17	NA	TRBV27	TRBJ2-4	TRBD1	CASSVIPPGQGLSIQYF	TGTGCCAGCAGTGTAATACCCCCGGGACAGGGGTTAAGCATTCAGTACTTC
16	NA	TRBV6-6	TRBJ2-1	TRBD2	CASRESTGGVYNEQFF	TGTGCCAGCAGGGAATCGACTGGGGGGGTCTACAATGAGCAGTTCTTC